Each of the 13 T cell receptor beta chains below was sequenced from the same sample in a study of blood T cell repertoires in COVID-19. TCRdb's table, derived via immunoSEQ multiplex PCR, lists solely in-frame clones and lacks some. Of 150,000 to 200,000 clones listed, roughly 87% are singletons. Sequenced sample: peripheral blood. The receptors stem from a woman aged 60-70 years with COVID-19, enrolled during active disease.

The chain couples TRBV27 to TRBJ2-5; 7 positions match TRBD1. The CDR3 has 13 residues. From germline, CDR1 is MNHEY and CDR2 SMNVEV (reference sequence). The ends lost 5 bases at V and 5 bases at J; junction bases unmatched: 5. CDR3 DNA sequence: TGTGCCAGCAGTCCGGGACAGTTTGAGACCCAGTACTTC. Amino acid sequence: CASSPGQFETQYF.

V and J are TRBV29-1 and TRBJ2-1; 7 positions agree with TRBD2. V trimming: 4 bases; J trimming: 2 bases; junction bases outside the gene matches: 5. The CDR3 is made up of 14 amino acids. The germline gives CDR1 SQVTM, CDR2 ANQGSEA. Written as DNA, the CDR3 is TGCAGCGTTGGTCGGCGGGAGACCTACAATGAGCAGTTCTTC. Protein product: CSVGRRETYNEQFF.

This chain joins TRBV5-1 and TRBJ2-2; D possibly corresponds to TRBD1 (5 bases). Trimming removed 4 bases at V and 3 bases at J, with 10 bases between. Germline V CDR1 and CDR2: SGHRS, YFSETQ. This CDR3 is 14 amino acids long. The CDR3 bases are TGCGCCAGCAGCGTTGGACACGACACCGGGGAGCTGTTTTTT. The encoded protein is CASSVGHDTGELFF.

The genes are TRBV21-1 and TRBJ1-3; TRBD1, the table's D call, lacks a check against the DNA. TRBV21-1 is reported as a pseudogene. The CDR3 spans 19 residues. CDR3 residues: CASSKGSQGPLRLGNTIYF. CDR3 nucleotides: TGTGCCAGCAGCAAAGGTTCGCAGGGGCCGCTAAGGTTGGGAAACACCATATATTTT.

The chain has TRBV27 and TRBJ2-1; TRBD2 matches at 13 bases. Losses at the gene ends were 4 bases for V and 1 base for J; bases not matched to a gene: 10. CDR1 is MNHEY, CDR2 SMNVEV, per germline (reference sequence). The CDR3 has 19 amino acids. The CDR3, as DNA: TGTGCCAGCAGTTCCCCCGGGACTAGCGGGATTGGGTCCTACAATGAGCAGTTCTTC. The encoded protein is CASSSPGTSGIGSYNEQFF.

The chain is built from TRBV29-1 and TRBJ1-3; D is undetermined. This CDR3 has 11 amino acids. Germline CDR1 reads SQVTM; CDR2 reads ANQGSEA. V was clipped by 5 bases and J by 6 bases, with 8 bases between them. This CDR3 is CSVQIQNTIYF. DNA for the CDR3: TGCAGCGTTCAAATCCAAAACACCATATATTTT.

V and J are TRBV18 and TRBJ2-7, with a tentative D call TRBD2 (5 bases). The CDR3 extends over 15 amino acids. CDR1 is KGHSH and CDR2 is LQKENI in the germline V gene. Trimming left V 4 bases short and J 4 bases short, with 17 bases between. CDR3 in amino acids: CASSLSGGRRYEQYF. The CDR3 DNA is TGTGCCAGCTCACTTTCGGGTGGGAGACGGTACGAGCAGTACTTC.

The CDR3 here is CASRRGGAYNSPLHF. CDR3 DNA: TGCGCCAGCAGACGAGGGGGGGCCTATAATTCACCCCTCCACTTT. The J gene is TRBJ1-6, the V gene TRBV5-1; D possibly corresponds to TRBD1 (6 bases). This CDR3 spans 15 amino acids. Germline assignment: CDR1 SGHRS and CDR2 YFSETQ. Trimming pared 5 bases from V and 2 bases from J, leaving 11 bases between. Full variable domain (missing parts from reference TRBV5-1 and TRBJ1-6): KAGVTQTPRYLIKTRGQQVTLSCSPISGHRSVSWYQQTPGQGLQFLFEYFSETQRNKGNFPGRFSGRQFSNSRSEMNVSTLELGDSALYLCASRRGGAYNSPLHFGNGTRLTVT.

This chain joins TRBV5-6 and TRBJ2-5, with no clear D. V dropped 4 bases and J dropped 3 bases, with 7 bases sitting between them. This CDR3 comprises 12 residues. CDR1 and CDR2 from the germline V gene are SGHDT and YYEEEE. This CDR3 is CASSLVKETQYF. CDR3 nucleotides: TGTGCCAGCAGCCTCGTTAAAGAGACCCAGTACTTC.

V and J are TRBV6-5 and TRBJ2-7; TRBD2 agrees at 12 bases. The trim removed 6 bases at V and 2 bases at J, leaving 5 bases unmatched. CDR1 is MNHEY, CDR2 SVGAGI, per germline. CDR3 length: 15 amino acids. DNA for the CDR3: TGTGCCAGCAGCCAAACTAGCGGGGGGACCTACGAGCAGTACGTC. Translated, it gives CASSQTSGGTYEQYV.

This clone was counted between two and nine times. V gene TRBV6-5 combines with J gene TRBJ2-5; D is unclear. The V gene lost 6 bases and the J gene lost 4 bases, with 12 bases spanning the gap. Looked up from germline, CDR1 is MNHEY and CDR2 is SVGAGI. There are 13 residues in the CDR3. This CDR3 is CASSQDFGETQYF. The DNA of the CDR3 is TGTGCCAGCAGCCAGGATTTTGGAGAGACCCAGTACTTC.

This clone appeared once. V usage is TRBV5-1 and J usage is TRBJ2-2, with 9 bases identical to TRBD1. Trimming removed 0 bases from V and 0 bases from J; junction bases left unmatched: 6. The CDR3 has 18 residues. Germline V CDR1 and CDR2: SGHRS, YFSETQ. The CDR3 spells CASSLDFWTGANTGELFF. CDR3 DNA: TGCGCCAGCAGCTTGGACTTTTGGACAGGGGCGAACACCGGGGAGCTGTTTTTT.

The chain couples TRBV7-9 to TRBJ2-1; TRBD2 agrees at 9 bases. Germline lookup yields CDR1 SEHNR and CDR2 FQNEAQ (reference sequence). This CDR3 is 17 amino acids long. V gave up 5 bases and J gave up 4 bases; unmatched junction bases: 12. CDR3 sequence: CASSQHRTSAFYNEQFF. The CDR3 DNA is TGTGCCAGCAGCCAACACCGGACTAGCGCTTTTTACAATGAGCAGTTCTTC.